These 9 T cell receptor beta chains came from one sample sequenced in a study of T cell responses to AZD1222 COVID-19 vaccine. Using immunoSEQ multiplex PCR, the repertoire was profiled, and TCRdb retains in-frame clones only, with some absent. The sample shows 65,000 to 75,000 clones, approximately 90% of them seen only once. Specimen: peripheral blood, collected 28 days after the second dose of the MenACWY control vaccine. These receptors all stem from an adult who received the MenACWY meningococcal vaccine as a control.

This clone has more than one count but fewer than ten. The rearrangement links TRBV7-9 to TRBJ2-1; D may correspond to TRBD1 or TRBD2 (5 bases each). The V end lost 0 bases, the J end lost 8 bases, and 14 bases lay between the germline ends. This CDR3 has 15 residues. The germline gives CDR1 SEHNR, CDR2 FQNEAQ (reference sequence). DNA of the CDR3: TGTGCCAGCAGCTTAGCGGGGGAACGGGTGGATGAGCAGTTCTTC. It encodes CASSLAGERVDEQFF.

The chain employs TRBV18 and TRBJ1-1; a possible D gene is TRBD1 (6 bases). Germline V lookup: CDR1 KGHSH, CDR2 LQKENI. Deletions cut 6 bases from V and 5 bases from J, with 16 bases between. The CDR3 sequence is 14 residues long. This chain's CDR3 is CASSPRGGITEAFF. In nucleotides, the CDR3 is TGTGCCAGCTCTCCGAGGGGGGGGATAACTGAAGCTTTCTTT.

This chain links TRBV30 with TRBJ2-3; TRBD2 aligns across 7 bases. The V gene's germline CDR1 is GTSNPN and CDR2 SVGIG (reference sequence). Losses at the gene ends were 2 bases for V and 12 bases for J; bases not matched to a gene: 20. The CDR3 extends over 16 amino acids. The CDR3 loop reads CAWSTDITWGGITQYF. The DNA of the CDR3 is TGTGCCTGGAGTACCGACATTACCTGGGGGGGGATAACACAGTATTTT. The full variable domain, in which reference TRBV30 and TRBJ2-3 provide the parts outside the CDR3, is SQTIHQWPATLVQPVGSPLSLECTVEGTSNPNLYWYRQAAGRGLQLLFYSVGIGQISSEVPQNLSASRPQDRQFILSSKKLLLSDSGFYLCAWSTDITWGGITQYFGPGTRLTVL.

In its sample, this clone was seen once. The rearrangement joins TRBV19 to TRBJ1-5, with 12 bases fitting TRBD1. CDR1 is LNHDA and CDR2 is SQIVND in the germline V gene (reference sequence). The CDR3 has 19 residues. After removal of 3 bases from V and 3 bases from J, the junction contained 12 bases not matched to a gene. The chain's CDR3 is CASSIGRDRGRWDNQPQHF. The CDR3 bases are TGTGCCAGTAGTATTGGGAGGGACAGGGGGCGATGGGACAATCAGCCCCAGCATTTT.

The chain has TRBV24-1 and TRBJ1-5; D not certain. The CDR3 consists of 13 residues. V lost 12 bases to trimming and J lost 0 bases, with 11 bases between them. The germline V gene encodes CDR1 KGHDR and CDR2 SFDVKD. CDR3 DNA sequence: TGTGCCCAGGCCCGTGGTAGCAATCAGCCCCAGCATTTT. This encodes CAQARGSNQPQHF.

The chain couples TRBV10-3 to TRBJ1-5, with 11 bases that match TRBD1. The CDR3 is made up of 14 amino acids. Unmatched junction bases numbered 6, after V lost 9 bases and J lost 5 bases. CDR1 and CDR2 from the germline V gene are ENHRY and SYGVKD. The DNA for the CDR3 is TGTGCCATATGGACAGGGGGCCTCGATCAGCCCCAGCATTTT. It yields the protein CAIWTGGLDQPQHF.

The V call is TRBV6-5, the J call TRBJ2-2, with D uncertain. Germline lookup yields CDR1 MNHEY and CDR2 SVGAGI. This CDR3 comprises 13 residues. V lost 5 bases and J lost 6, with 10 bases in between. The chain's CDR3 is CASSISHAGELFF. CDR3 coding DNA: TGTGCCAGCAGTATTTCTCACGCCGGGGAGCTGTTTTTT.

J is TRBJ2-1 and V is TRBV4-1, with a tentative D call TRBD1 (6 bases). The CDR3 extends over 14 amino acids. Deletions cut 3 bases from V and 8 bases from J, with 14 bases between. Germline V gene data show CDR1 as MGHRA and CDR2 as YSYEKL. The DNA of the CDR3 is TGCGCCAGCAGCCATCGTACAGGGTATGATGAGCAGTTCTTC. This encodes CASSHRTGYDEQFF.

The J gene is TRBJ1-4, the V gene TRBV6-2 or TRBV6-3; TRBD1 is a possible D gene (5 bases). The CDR3 extends over 15 amino acids. Trimming removed 5 bases from V and 11 bases from J, with 21 bases in between. CDR1 is MNHEY and CDR2 is SVGEGT in the germline V gene. The CDR3 coding sequence is TGTGCCAGCAGTCTTTGGGACGGCGGAGGGGCGAAACTGTTTTTT. Encoded protein: CASSLWDGGGAKLFF.